Shown below are 27 T cell receptor beta chains from a single sample sequenced in a study of blood T cells in healthy people across ages. Primers used in a second PCR of roughly 6 to 11 cycles were a sample-barcoded 5' primer and a J-beta primer mix. TCRdb re-analysed the 5' RACE reads in MiXCR, keeping a single row per CDR3 protein. The data show about 1.6 million distinct CDR3 sequences, around 35% seen once. Sequenced: blood. All receptors come from a woman aged 25 to 45 in good health.

The chain combines TRBV20-1 with TRBJ2-3; 9 bases map to TRBD2. Germline V gene sequence: CDR1 DFQATT, CDR2 SNEGSKA (reference sequence). CDR3 length: 16 amino acids. Unmatched junction bases numbered 12, after V lost 6 bases and J lost 2 bases. The CDR3 region is CSAIRFGLANTDTQYF. For the CDR3, the DNA is TGCAGTGCGATCCGATTTGGACTAGCGAACACAGATACGCAGTATTTT.

This clonotype has only a few counts. V gene TRBV29-1 combines with J gene TRBJ1-4; possible D gene TRBD1, 6 bases. V was trimmed by 7 bases and J by 8 bases, leaving 14 bases between them. Per germline, CDR1 SQVTM and CDR2 ANQGSEA. The CDR3 consists of 12 residues. The DNA for the CDR3 is TGCAGCGCCTACAGGGTTGGCGAAAAACTGTTTTTT. Amino acid sequence: CSAYRVGEKLFF.

This sequence joins TRBV5-1 and TRBJ1-1; D is unclear. Trimming shortened V by 2 bases and J by 1 base, and 9 bases separated the two germline ends. The CDR3 length is 14 residues. Per the germline V gene, CDR1 is SGHRS and CDR2 is YFSETQ. CDR3 region: CASSFSEANTEAFF. The DNA for the CDR3 is TGCGCCAGCAGCTTCAGTGAGGCGAACACTGAAGCTTTCTTT.

Details on this clonotype: Germline is not matched at one junction end, which may reflect a read error. The rearrangement joins TRBV9 to TRBJ1-2; D is possibly TRBD1 (6 bases). The CDR3 totals 15 residues. Germline values: CDR1 SGDLS, CDR2 YYNGEE. The CDR3 loop is CAGSVGQGRENGYTF. In DNA, the CDR3 is TGTGCCGGCAGCGTAGGCCAGGGGAGGGAGAATGGTTACACCTTC.

Points on this clonotype: A single base separates this from a much larger clone, so it may be a read error. The gene calls are TRBV5-1 and TRBJ2-7; 10 bases map to TRBD1. The CDR3 is 15 amino acids. Germline V gene data show CDR1 as SGHRS and CDR2 as YFSETQ. CDR3 in DNA: TGCACCAGCAGCGGGGGACAGGGGCCTAGCTACGAGCAGTACTTC. It yields the protein CTSSGGQGPSYEQYF.

This clonotype has just a few counts. A much larger clonotype is one base distant, so this may be a read error. The chain recombines TRBV9 with TRBJ2-1; D call uncertain. Trimming cost V 0 bases and J 8 bases, with 3 bases left between them. CDR1 is SGDLS and CDR2 is YYNGEE in the germline V gene. This CDR3 is built from 11 residues. The CDR3 reads CASSVEDEQFF. The CDR3 nucleotides read TGTGCCAGCAGCGTAGAAGATGAGCAGTTCTTC.

J is TRBJ2-2 and V is TRBV12-3 or TRBV12-4; TRBD1 matches at 8 bases. Losses at the gene ends were 6 bases for V and 2 bases for J; bases not matched to a gene: 17. The CDR3 sequence is 19 residues long. As DNA, the CDR3 is TGTGCCAGCAGCTCAATACTCGGCCGAGGACAGGGTAACACCGGGGAGCTGTTTTTT. It codes for CASSSILGRGQGNTGELFF.

This clonotype was seen more than once but under ten times. The rearrangement uses TRBV13 and TRBJ2-7; 7 bases fit TRBD2. V shed 3 bases and J 4 bases; nucleotides not matched to a gene: 9. The length of the CDR3 is 15 residues. Germline assignment: CDR1 PRHDT and CDR2 FYEKMQ (reference sequence). The CDR3 region is CASSLGGGSRYEQYF. CDR3 bases: TGTGCCAGCAGCTTGGGGGGAGGGTCCCGGTACGAGCAGTACTTC.

The V gene is TRBV28, the J gene TRBJ2-7; 10 nucleotides agree with TRBD2. The length of the CDR3 is 15 residues. CDR1 is MDHEN and CDR2 is SYDVKM in the germline V gene. Trimming cost V 5 bases and J 3 bases; bases outside gene matches: 7. The CDR3 loop reads CASSTQREGNYEQYF. CDR3 nucleotides: TGTGCCAGCAGTACCCAGCGGGAGGGAAACTACGAGCAGTACTTC.

The genes are TRBV5-1 and TRBJ2-7; 8 bases fit TRBD2. J lost 5 bases, V lost 4 bases, and 11 bases had no gene match. Germline values: CDR1 SGHRS, CDR2 YFSETQ. The CDR3 contains 15 residues. The CDR3 spells CASSSGNAGGDEQYF. For the CDR3, the DNA is TGCGCCAGCAGCAGCGGGAACGCGGGGGGCGACGAGCAGTACTTC. Looking up the rest from reference TRBV5-1 and TRBJ2-7 gives the full variable domain: KAGVTQTPRYLIKTRGQQVTLSCSPISGHRSVSWYQQTPGQGLQFLFEYFSETQRNKGNFPGRFSGRQFSNSRSEMNVSTLELGDSALYLCASSSGNAGGDEQYFGPGTRLTVT.

This clonotype was seen at least ten times. The V gene is TRBV29-1, the J gene TRBJ1-6; 9 bases are shared with TRBD1. This CDR3 is built from 13 residues. In germline, CDR1 is SQVTM, CDR2 ANQGSEA. V gave up 6 bases and J gave up 9 bases; unmatched junction bases: 6. CDR3 loop: CSVGTGKSSPLHF. The CDR3 DNA reads TGCAGCGTCGGGACAGGGAAGAGTTCACCCCTCCACTTT.

This clonotype was seen ten or more times. The rearrangement links TRBV20-1 to TRBJ2-1; D possibly corresponds to TRBD1 (5 bases). Germline V gene data show CDR1 as DFQATT and CDR2 as SNEGSKA (reference sequence). Trimming left V 3 bases short and J 3 bases short, with 12 bases between. CDR3 size: 14 residues. The CDR3, as DNA: TGCAGTGCTAGGGCTGGACAAGGCTACAATGAGCAGTTCTTC. Translated: CSARAGQGYNEQFF.

This clonotype was seen a few times. V is TRBV10-3 and J is TRBJ2-3, with 10 bases lining up with TRBD2. CDR1 and CDR2 (germline): ENHRY, SYGVKD. Trimming cost V 8 bases and J 8 bases; bases outside gene matches: 13. This CDR3 has 15 amino acids. CDR3 region: CAIGGAGGPVGTQYF. The CDR3 DNA sequence: TGTGCCATCGGGGGAGCGGGAGGGCCGGTTGGTACGCAGTATTTT.

This rearrangement joins TRBV9 to TRBJ2-1, with D maybe TRBD2 (6 bases). CDR3 size: 15 residues. Germline V gene lookup returns CDR1 SGDLS and CDR2 YYNGEE. V lost 3 bases, J lost 1 base, and 11 bases lay in between. CDR3 residues: CASSGRLGSYNEQFF. CDR3 DNA sequence: TGTGCCAGCAGCGGGCGACTAGGGTCCTACAATGAGCAGTTCTTC.

The chain has TRBV4-1 and TRBJ2-7; 8 nucleotides align to TRBD1. The CDR3 runs to 14 residues. The V segment lost 1 base and the J segment 2 bases; nucleotides outside the gene matches: 1. Germline V CDR1 and CDR2: MGHRA, YSYEKL. The CDR3, as DNA: TGCGCCAGCAGCCAAGGGGACAGGACCTACGAGCAGTACTTC. This codes for CASSQGDRTYEQYF.

This clonotype was detected only a few times. The chain is built from TRBV28 and TRBJ2-2; no firm D call. There are 16 residues in the CDR3. V was trimmed by 3 bases and J by 2 bases, leaving 13 bases between them. Germline V lookup: CDR1 MDHEN, CDR2 SYDVKM. Here the CDR3 DNA reads TGTGCCAGCAGTTTCGCAGGAGCCCCAAACACCGGGGAGCTGTTTTTT. This gives the protein CASSFAGAPNTGELFF.

The gene calls are TRBV6-6 and TRBJ2-7; 9 nucleotides agree with TRBD2. Germline V CDR1 and CDR2: MNHNY, SVGAGI (reference sequence). The J segment lost 2 bases and the V segment lost 1 base, leaving 6 bases of the junction unmatched. This CDR3 comprises 16 residues. CDR3 sequence: CASSYLASGKPYEQYF. DNA for the CDR3: TGTGCCAGCAGTTACTTGGCTAGCGGGAAACCCTACGAGCAGTACTTC.

The chain couples TRBV7-2 to TRBJ2-3; tentatively, D is TRBD2 (6 bases). The length of the CDR3 is 16 residues. Germline assignment: CDR1 SGHTA and CDR2 FQGNSA. Trimming took off 5 bases at V and 1 base at J, with 16 bases between the two ends. Here the CDR3 reads CASSRCRELGTDTQYF. CDR3 DNA sequence: TGTGCCAGCAGCCGGTGTCGGGAGCTGGGCACAGATACGCAGTATTTT.

This clonotype has just a few counts. The chain is built from TRBV20-1 and TRBJ2-2; D is unresolved. This CDR3 has 12 residues. Trimming cost V 0 bases and J 6 bases, with 5 bases left between them. Per germline, CDR1 DFQATT and CDR2 SNEGSKA (reference sequence). CDR3 loop: CSARDLAGELFF. CDR3 in DNA: TGCAGTGCTAGAGATCTGGCCGGGGAGCTGTTTTTT.

The CDR3 here is CSARGGHSYEQYF. Written as DNA, the CDR3 is TGCAGTGCTAGGGGTGGTCACTCCTACGAGCAGTACTTC. The chain combines TRBV20-1 with TRBJ2-7; D ambiguous. The length of the CDR3 is 13 residues. V was clipped by 3 bases and J by 0 bases, with 9 bases between them. The V gene's germline CDR1 is DFQATT and CDR2 SNEGSKA (reference sequence).

The chain is built from TRBV10-3 and TRBJ1-3; D gene ambiguous. Trimming took off 7 bases at V and 3 bases at J, with 10 bases between the two ends. The CDR3 has 13 residues. Germline V gives CDR1 ENHRY, CDR2 SYGVKD. In nucleotides, the CDR3 is TGTGCCATCATGAGGGCGCGTGGAAACACCATATATTTT. Protein sequence: CAIMRARGNTIYF.

This clonotype was recorded many times. The CDR3 bases are TGTGCCATCAGTGAGTCGACAGGGAGGGGCTCTGGGGCCAACGTCCTGACTTTC. It specifies CAISESTGRGSGANVLTF. V usage is TRBV10-3 and J usage is TRBJ2-6, with D perhaps assigned TRBD1 or TRBD2 (7 bases each). CDR3 length equals 18 residues. Germline V lookup: CDR1 ENHRY, CDR2 SYGVKD. V shed 0 bases and J shed 0 bases, with 12 bases lying between them.

The rearrangement uses TRBV5-1 and TRBJ1-2, with TRBD1 matching 9 bases. Looked up from germline, CDR1 is SGHRS and CDR2 is YFSETQ. The CDR3 is made up of 13 amino acids. V lost 3 bases to trimming and J lost 7 bases; unmatched junction nucleotides: 4. The CDR3 sequence is CASSSDRGGGYTF. CDR3 DNA sequence: TGCGCCAGCAGCTCGGACAGGGGTGGTGGCTACACCTTC. The full variable domain, completed using reference TRBV5-1 and TRBJ1-2, is KAGVTQTPRYLIKTRGQQVTLSCSPISGHRSVSWYQQTPGQGLQFLFEYFSETQRNKGNFPGRFSGRQFSNSRSEMNVSTLELGDSALYLCASSSDRGGGYTFGSGTRLTVV.

This clonotype has just one count. The J gene is TRBJ2-2, the V gene TRBV28; 7 positions match TRBD1. The CDR3 is 13 amino acids. The V segment lost 8 bases and the J segment 5 bases; nucleotides outside the gene matches: 5. From germline, CDR1 is MDHEN and CDR2 SYDVKM. For the CDR3, the DNA is TGTGCCAGCGGACTGACAGGGACCGGGGAGCTGTTTTTT. It is translated as CASGLTGTGELFF. The whole variable domain, filled in from reference TRBV28 and TRBJ2-2, reads DVKVTQSSRYLVKRTGEKVFLECVQDMDHENMFWYRQDPGLGLRLIYFSYDVKMKEKGDIPEGYSVSREKKERFSLILESASTNQTSMYLCASGLTGTGELFFGEGSRLTVL.

The V and J genes are TRBV20-1 and TRBJ2-2; D call uncertain. Germline-derived CDR1 and CDR2 are DFQATT and SNEGSKA (reference sequence). The CDR3 consists of 13 residues. V was clipped by 3 bases and J by 1 base, with 6 bases between them. CDR3 in amino acids: CSARTLNTGELFF. The CDR3 region has the DNA TGCAGTGCTAGGACACTGAACACCGGGGAGCTGTTTTTT.

The chain carries TRBV4-2 and TRBJ2-1, with D perhaps TRBD2 (5 bases). Trimming shortened V by 0 bases and J by 4 bases, and 13 bases separated the two germline ends. CDR3 length equals 16 residues. Germline V gene data show CDR1 as LGHNA and CDR2 as YNFKEQ. The CDR3 DNA reads TGTGCCAGCAGCCAAGAACCAGCGGCACAATACAATGAGCAGTTCTTC. Amino acid sequence: CASSQEPAAQYNEQFF.

This chain connects TRBV27 to TRBJ2-7; D possibly uses TRBD1 or TRBD2 (6 bases each). The CDR3 consists of 16 residues. Germline values: CDR1 MNHEY, CDR2 SMNVEV (reference sequence). V lost 3 bases to trimming and J lost 4 bases, with 19 bases between them. The CDR3 sequence: CASSFSFHGGPYEQYF. CDR3 DNA: TGTGCCAGCAGTTTTTCCTTCCATGGGGGGCCTTACGAGCAGTACTTC.